This T cell receptor beta chain was found in a study of CD8 T cells in Susac syndrome. Random hexamers primed reverse transcription of about 0.45 to 1 ug RNA. From the immunoSEQ multiplex PCR reads, TCRdb called clonotypes with MiXCR, one entry per CDR3 protein. The table records roughly 130,000 distinct CDR3 sequences, approximately 94% of them present only once. The germline V gene has CDR1 SGHTA and CDR2 FQGTGA. The V gene end was trimmed by 2 bases and the J gene end by 3 bases; junction bases not matched to a gene: 11. There are 17 residues in the CDR3. The TCR sequence derives from a human donor with multiple sclerosis. Sequences were obtained from CD4+ T cells from PBMCs. The chain carries TRBV7-3 and TRBJ2-3, with TRBD2 identical over 7 bases. The CDR3, as DNA: TGTGCCAGCAGCTTAGGCGGCGCGGGGGTGAGAACAGATACGCAGTATTTT. Its protein is CASSLGGAGVRTDTQYF.